This T cell receptor (beta chain) was identified during a study of blood T cell repertoires in COVID-19. Measured with immunoSEQ multiplex PCR; TCRdb has only the in-frame clones, and not every one. This sample has approximately 490,000 clones; roughly nine tenths occur once, and the top ten carry just over 8%. The sequenced sample consisted of PBMCs or T cells enriched from blood (not recorded which). This receptor was obtained from a woman aged 60-75 years who had recovered from COVID-19.

The CDR3 here is CASSLVGADEQYF. The DNA for the CDR3 is TGCGCCAGCAGCTTGGTGGGGGCTGACGAGCAGTACTTC. The chain couples TRBV5-1 to TRBJ2-7; tentative D call: TRBD1 (6 bases). CDR3 length equals 13 residues. Germline V gene sequence: CDR1 SGHRS, CDR2 YFSETQ. The V and J ends lost 0 bases and 5 bases respectively, with 9 bases between them.